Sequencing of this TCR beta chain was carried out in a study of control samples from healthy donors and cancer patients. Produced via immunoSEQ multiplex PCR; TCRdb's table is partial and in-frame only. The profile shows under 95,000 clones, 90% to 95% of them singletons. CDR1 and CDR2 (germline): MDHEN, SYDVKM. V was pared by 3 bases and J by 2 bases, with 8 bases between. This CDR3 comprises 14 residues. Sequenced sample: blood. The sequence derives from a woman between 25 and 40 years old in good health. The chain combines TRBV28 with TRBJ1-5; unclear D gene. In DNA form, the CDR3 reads TGTGCCAGCAGTTTGGTCGGGGGCAATCAGCCCCAGCATTTT. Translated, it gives CASSLVGGNQPQHF.